What follows is one T cell receptor beta chain and its context. The data were obtained in a study of blood T cell repertoires in COVID-19. As for the study in general: Sources were T cells, B-cell-depleted T cells, or PBMCs; the material itself was cDNA or gDNA.

The CDR3 consists of 13 residues. The germline gives CDR1 LGHNA, CDR2 YSLEER. Trimming took 2 bases from V and 7 from J; bases not matched to a gene: 2. In the original processing: Reference gene primer amplification gave estimated nucleated cell counts. Some clones are missing from TCRdb's copy, which holds only in-frame ones; the method was immunoSEQ multiplex PCR. That table gives V, J and clone size, and the DNA gave D and trimming. The table has 150,000 to 200,000 clones, 79% seen once. The TCR originated in a man aged 55 to 70 with active or convalescent COVID-19. The chain has TRBV4-3 and TRBJ2-7; 10 bases map to TRBD2. The sequencing input was peripheral blood. In DNA, the CDR3 is TGCGCCAGCAGCCAACTACTAGCGGGGGAGCAGTACTTC. Translating gives CASSQLLAGEQYF.